The TCR beta chain under discussion was sequenced for a study of CD8 T cells in Susac syndrome. V was cut by 1 base and J by 1 base, with 7 bases left in between. Germline V gene lookup returns CDR1 SGHTA and CDR2 FQGNSA. The CDR3 length is 14 residues. Sequencing of TCR beta drew on CD8+ and CD4+ T cells from blood. As controls, healthy donors matched for age and sex were used. Negative isolation was applied to CD8+ and CD4+ T cells, and FACS enrichment was applied to TEMRA cells. With random hexamers, reverse transcription was performed on about 0.45 to 1 ug of RNA. TCR beta CDR3 was amplified by immunoSEQ multiplex PCR. This amplification extended across 54 Vbeta and 13 Jbeta segments. TCRdb itself ran the immunoSEQ multiplex PCR reads through MiXCR, one entry per CDR3 protein. The table has approximately 100,000 distinct CDR3 sequences, approximately 90% seen once; the top ten hold roughly 0.11%.

This receptor was obtained from a human donor in good health. V and J are TRBV7-2 and TRBJ1-1; no reliable D call. Sequenced sample: CD8+ T cells from PBMCs. The CDR3 sequence: CASSLVKGNTEAFF. The CDR3 bases are TGTGCCAGCAGCTTAGTCAAGGGGAACACTGAAGCTTTCTTT.